These T cell receptor beta chains were read from a single sample in a study of T-cell memory formation after mild COVID-19. TCRdb re-called the 5' RACE reads through MiXCR, storing one row per CDR3 protein. Of around 260,000 distinct CDR3 sequences in the sample, 15% to 20% were seen once. The specimen sequenced was PBMCs or a T cell subset sorted from them (not recorded which). These TCRs come from a man younger than 35 who had mild COVID-19 (a few samples of this study predate the infection). Cell type and time point are not known. The CDR3 runs from the conserved cysteine through the conserved F or W. Fields, in order: clone size, CDR3 length, V gene, J gene, D gene, CDR3 protein, CDR3 DNA. D genes are given only for firm matches. Size is stated for part of the rows, as once, few or many counts, or as a class when the clone is expanded.

abundance: -
len: 14
v_gene: TRBV5-1
j_gene: TRBJ2-5
d_gene: TRBD1
CDR3aa: CASSIGQGRETQYF
CDR3nt: TGCGCCAGCAGCATCGGACAGGGCAGGGAGACCCAGTACTTC

abundance: -
len: 16
v_gene: TRBV2
j_gene: TRBJ2-6
d_gene: -
CDR3aa: CASTRRASSGANVLTF
CDR3nt: TGTGCCAGCACCCGCAGAGCCTCCTCTGGGGCCAACGTCCTGACTTTC

abundance: many
len: 14
v_gene: TRBV2
j_gene: TRBJ1-1
d_gene: -
CDR3aa: CASRPGPRGTEAFF
CDR3nt: TGTGCCAGCAGGCCGGGACCGAGGGGCACTGAAGCTTTCTTT

abundance: many
len: 15
v_gene: TRBV5-1
j_gene: TRBJ2-1
d_gene: -
CDR3aa: CASSLAVLASNEQFF
CDR3nt: TGCGCCAGCAGCTTGGCCGTTCTAGCAAGCAATGAGCAGTTCTTC

abundance: -
len: 15
v_gene: TRBV28
j_gene: TRBJ2-3
d_gene: -
CDR3aa: CASSLRSVGTDTQYF
CDR3nt: TGTGCCAGCAGTTTACGGTCAGTGGGCACAGATACGCAGTATTTT

abundance: -
len: 14
v_gene: TRBV29-1
j_gene: TRBJ2-5
d_gene: -
CDR3aa: CSVSRGAVQETQYF
CDR3nt: TGCAGCGTTTCCCGGGGGGCTGTACAAGAGACCCAGTACTTC

abundance: few
len: 16
v_gene: TRBV7-3
j_gene: TRBJ1-5
d_gene: -
CDR3aa: CASSFLSRDGNQPQHF
CDR3nt: TGTGCCAGCAGCTTTCTGAGCAGAGATGGCAATCAGCCCCAGCATTTT

abundance: -
len: 18
v_gene: TRBV21-1
j_gene: TRBJ2-6
d_gene: -
CDR3aa: CASEMSGQAFSGANVLTF
CDR3nt: TGTGCCAGCGAAATGTCCGGACAGGCCTTTTCTGGGGCCAACGTCCTGACTTTC

abundance: few
len: 18
v_gene: TRBV7-6
j_gene: TRBJ2-2
d_gene: TRBD2
CDR3aa: CASSRSLAGFANTGELFF
CDR3nt: TGTGCCAGCAGCAGGAGTCTAGCGGGGTTCGCGAACACCGGGGAGCTGTTTTTT

abundance: few
len: 15
v_gene: TRBV5-6
j_gene: TRBJ2-1
d_gene: -
CDR3aa: CASSLEEVTYNEQFF
CDR3nt: TGTGCCAGCAGCTTGGAGGAGGTGACCTACAATGAGCAGTTCTTC

abundance: -
len: 13
v_gene: TRBV5-5
j_gene: TRBJ1-2
d_gene: -
CDR3aa: CASSFLGNYGYTF
CDR3nt: TGTGCCAGCAGCTTCCTCGGAAACTATGGCTACACCTTC

abundance: -
len: 14
v_gene: TRBV2
j_gene: TRBJ1-2
d_gene: -
CDR3aa: CASSIDRSGGGYTF
CDR3nt: TGTGCCAGCAGTATCGACAGGTCCGGGGGTGGCTACACCTTC

abundance: few
len: 16
v_gene: TRBV4-2
j_gene: TRBJ2-1
d_gene: -
CDR3aa: CASSQSAGFSYNEQFF
CDR3nt: TGTGCCAGCAGCCAGAGCGCTGGGTTCTCCTACAATGAGCAGTTCTTC

abundance: few
len: 16
v_gene: TRBV6-6
j_gene: TRBJ1-2
d_gene: -
CDR3aa: CASSYGATSVNYGYTF
CDR3nt: TGTGCCAGCAGTTACGGGGCTACGAGCGTTAACTATGGCTACACCTTC

abundance: few
len: 14
v_gene: TRBV5-1
j_gene: TRBJ2-2
d_gene: -
CDR3aa: CASRLRGGSGELFF
CDR3nt: TGCGCCAGCAGACTTCGAGGAGGGTCCGGGGAGCTGTTTTTT

abundance: -
len: 13
v_gene: TRBV12-3/TRBV12-4
j_gene: TRBJ1-1
d_gene: -
CDR3aa: CASRPGRNTEAFF
CDR3nt: TGTGCCAGCAGACCGGGGAGGAACACTGAAGCTTTCTTT

abundance: few
len: 15
v_gene: TRBV6-2/TRBV6-3
j_gene: TRBJ1-6
d_gene: -
CDR3aa: CASSPRAGTNSPLHF
CDR3nt: TGTGCCAGCAGTCCCCGGGCAGGGACTAATTCACCCCTCCACTTT

abundance: few
len: 13
v_gene: TRBV29-1
j_gene: TRBJ1-5
d_gene: TRBD1
CDR3aa: CSVRQGARQPQHF
CDR3nt: TGCAGCGTTAGACAGGGGGCTAGGCAGCCCCAGCATTTT

abundance: -
len: 12
v_gene: TRBV3-1
j_gene: TRBJ1-1
d_gene: TRBD1
CDR3aa: CASSQGQGGAFF
CDR3nt: TGTGCCAGCAGCCAGGGACAGGGAGGAGCTTTCTTT

abundance: -
len: 20
v_gene: TRBV4-1
j_gene: TRBJ1-5
d_gene: TRBD1
CDR3aa: CASSQGIRGLRAGSNQPQHF
CDR3nt: TGCGCCAGCAGCCAAGGAATTAGGGGGCTCCGCGCTGGTAGCAATCAGCCCCAGCATTTT

abundance: few
len: 20
v_gene: TRBV7-8
j_gene: TRBJ2-2
d_gene: -
CDR3aa: CASSLSPSNDFAGNTGELFF
CDR3nt: TGTGCCAGCAGCTTATCTCCGTCGAACGATTTTGCGGGGAACACCGGGGAGCTGTTTTTT

abundance: -
len: 16
v_gene: TRBV12-3/TRBV12-4
j_gene: TRBJ1-2
d_gene: -
CDR3aa: CASSLAVGLANYGYTF
CDR3nt: TGTGCCAGCAGTTTGGCTGTGGGATTAGCTAACTATGGCTACACCTTC

abundance: -
len: 15
v_gene: TRBV6-5
j_gene: TRBJ2-5
d_gene: -
CDR3aa: CASSYSATWQETQYF
CDR3nt: TGTGCCAGCAGTTACTCGGCTACCTGGCAAGAGACCCAGTACTTC

abundance: few
len: 12
v_gene: TRBV6-2/TRBV6-3
j_gene: TRBJ2-1
d_gene: TRBD2
CDR3aa: CASSSRTSEQFF
CDR3nt: TGTGCCAGCAGTTCCAGGACTAGCGAGCAGTTCTTC

abundance: few
len: 17
v_gene: TRBV7-2
j_gene: TRBJ2-5
d_gene: -
CDR3aa: CASSLVAQISYQETQYF
CDR3nt: TGTGCCAGCAGCTTAGTCGCCCAGATATCGTACCAAGAGACCCAGTACTTC

abundance: many
len: 14
v_gene: TRBV7-2
j_gene: TRBJ1-5
d_gene: TRBD1
CDR3aa: CASSQDRGNQPQHF
CDR3nt: TGTGCCAGCAGCCAAGACAGGGGAAATCAGCCCCAGCATTTT

abundance: few
len: 15
v_gene: TRBV7-2
j_gene: TRBJ1-2
d_gene: TRBD1
CDR3aa: CASSLARTGVYGYTF
CDR3nt: TGTGCCAGCAGCTTAGCGCGGACAGGGGTATATGGCTACACCTTC

abundance: -
len: 16
v_gene: TRBV7-2
j_gene: TRBJ2-1
d_gene: -
CDR3aa: CASSLIQGTVYNEQFF
CDR3nt: TGTGCCAGCAGCTTAATTCAAGGAACAGTCTACAATGAGCAGTTCTTC

abundance: -
len: 13
v_gene: TRBV6-6
j_gene: TRBJ1-2
d_gene: -
CDR3aa: CASSHHKGEVLTF
CDR3nt: TGTGCCAGCAGTCACCATAAAGGCGAGGTTTTAACCTTC

abundance: -
len: 13
v_gene: TRBV11-2
j_gene: TRBJ2-1
d_gene: -
CDR3aa: CASSRVMGNEQFF
CDR3nt: TGTGCCAGCAGCCGGGTCATGGGCAATGAGCAGTTCTTC

abundance: once
len: 16
v_gene: TRBV7-6
j_gene: TRBJ2-3
d_gene: TRBD2
CDR3aa: CASSPRRGGFTDTQYF
CDR3nt: TGTGCCAGCAGCCCCCGACGGGGGGGCTTCACAGATACGCAGTATTTT

abundance: -
len: 18
v_gene: TRBV4-1
j_gene: TRBJ1-4
d_gene: TRBD1
CDR3aa: CASSRPPGTGDPDEKLFF
CDR3nt: TGCGCCAGCAGCCGCCCCCCCGGGACAGGGGATCCGGATGAAAAACTGTTTTTT

abundance: -
len: 15
v_gene: TRBV20-1
j_gene: TRBJ2-4
d_gene: -
CDR3aa: CSARDSGGAKNIQYF
CDR3nt: TGCAGTGCTAGAGACTCTGGGGGAGCCAAAAACATTCAGTACTTC